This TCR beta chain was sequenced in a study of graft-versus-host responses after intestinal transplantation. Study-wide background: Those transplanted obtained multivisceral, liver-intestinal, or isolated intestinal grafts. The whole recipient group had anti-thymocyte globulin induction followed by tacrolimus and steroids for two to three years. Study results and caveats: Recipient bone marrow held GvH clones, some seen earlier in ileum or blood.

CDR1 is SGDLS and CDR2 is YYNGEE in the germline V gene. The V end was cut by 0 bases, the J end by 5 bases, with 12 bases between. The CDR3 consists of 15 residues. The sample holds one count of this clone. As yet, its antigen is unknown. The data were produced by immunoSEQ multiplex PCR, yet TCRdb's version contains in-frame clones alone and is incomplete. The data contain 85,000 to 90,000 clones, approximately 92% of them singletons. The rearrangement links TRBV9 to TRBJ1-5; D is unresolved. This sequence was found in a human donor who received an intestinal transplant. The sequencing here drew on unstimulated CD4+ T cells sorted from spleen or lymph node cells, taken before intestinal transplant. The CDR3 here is CASSVAGLLDQPQHF. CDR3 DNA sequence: TGTGCCAGCAGCGTAGCAGGCCTCCTCGATCAGCCCCAGCATTTT. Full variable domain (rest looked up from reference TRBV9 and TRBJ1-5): DSGVTQTPKHLITATGQRVTLRCSPRSGDLSVYWYQQSLDQGLQFLIQYYNGEERAKGNILERFSAQQFPDLHSELNLSSLELGDSALYFCASSVAGLLDQPQHFGDGTRLSIL.